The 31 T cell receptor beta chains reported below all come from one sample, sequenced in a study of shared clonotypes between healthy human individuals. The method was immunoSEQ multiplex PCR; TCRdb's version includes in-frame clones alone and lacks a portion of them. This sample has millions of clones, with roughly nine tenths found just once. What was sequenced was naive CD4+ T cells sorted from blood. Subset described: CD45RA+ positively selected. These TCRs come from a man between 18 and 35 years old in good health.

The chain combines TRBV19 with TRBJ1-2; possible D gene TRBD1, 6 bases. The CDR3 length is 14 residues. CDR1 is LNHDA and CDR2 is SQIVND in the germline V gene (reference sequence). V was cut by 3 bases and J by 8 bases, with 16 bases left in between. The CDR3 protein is CASSISSTGRGYTF. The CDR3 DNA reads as TGTGCCAGTAGTATCTCCTCCACAGGGAGGGGCTACACCTTC.

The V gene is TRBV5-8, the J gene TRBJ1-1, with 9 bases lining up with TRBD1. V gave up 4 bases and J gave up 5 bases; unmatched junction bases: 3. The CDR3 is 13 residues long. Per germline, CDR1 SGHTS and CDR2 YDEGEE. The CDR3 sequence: CASSPDRGTEAFF. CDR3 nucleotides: TGTGCCAGCAGCCCGGACAGGGGAACTGAAGCTTTCTTT.

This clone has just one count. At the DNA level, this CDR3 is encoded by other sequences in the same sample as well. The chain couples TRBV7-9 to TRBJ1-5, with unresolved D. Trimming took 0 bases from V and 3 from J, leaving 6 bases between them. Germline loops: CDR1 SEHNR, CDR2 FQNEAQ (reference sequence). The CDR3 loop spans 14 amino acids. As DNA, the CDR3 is TGTGCCAGCAGCTTAGCAGGGAACAATCAGCCCCAGCATTTT. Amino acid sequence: CASSLAGNNQPQHF.

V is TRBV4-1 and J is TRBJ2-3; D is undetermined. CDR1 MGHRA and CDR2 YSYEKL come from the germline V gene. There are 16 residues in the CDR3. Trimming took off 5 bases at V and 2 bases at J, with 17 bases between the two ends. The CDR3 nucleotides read TGCGCCAGCAGCTCCCCAGTGGGGTCAGTCACAGATACGCAGTATTTT. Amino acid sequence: CASSSPVGSVTDTQYF.

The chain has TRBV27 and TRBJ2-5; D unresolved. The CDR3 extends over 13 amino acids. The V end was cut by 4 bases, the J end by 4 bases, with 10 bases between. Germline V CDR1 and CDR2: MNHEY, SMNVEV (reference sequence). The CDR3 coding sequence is TGTGCCAGCAGTTCCTGGACCTCAGAGACCCAGTACTTC. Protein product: CASSSWTSETQYF.

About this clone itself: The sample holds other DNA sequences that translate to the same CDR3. Here the CDR3 reads CAISGAGELFF. The CDR3, as DNA: TGTGCCATCTCTGGCGCCGGGGAGCTGTTTTTT. The chain couples TRBV10-3 to TRBJ2-2; unclear D gene. This CDR3 is 11 amino acids long. The V and J ends lost 8 bases and 6 bases respectively, with 7 bases between them. Germline lookup yields CDR1 ENHRY and CDR2 SYGVKD.

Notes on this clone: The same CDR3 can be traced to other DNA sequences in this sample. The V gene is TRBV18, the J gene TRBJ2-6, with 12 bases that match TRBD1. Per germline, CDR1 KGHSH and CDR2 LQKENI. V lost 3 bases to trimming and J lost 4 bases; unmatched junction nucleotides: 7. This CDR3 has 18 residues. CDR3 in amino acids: CASSPLGQGAPGANVLTF. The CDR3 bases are TGTGCCAGCTCACCCCTGGGACAGGGGGCGCCCGGGGCCAACGTCCTGACTTTC.

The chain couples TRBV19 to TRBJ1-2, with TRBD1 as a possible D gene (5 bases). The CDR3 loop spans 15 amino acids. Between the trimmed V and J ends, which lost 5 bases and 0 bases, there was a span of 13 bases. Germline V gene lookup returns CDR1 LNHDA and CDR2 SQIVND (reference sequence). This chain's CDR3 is CASSLFTGTNYGYTF. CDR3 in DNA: TGTGCCAGTAGTCTATTTACAGGCACTAACTATGGCTACACCTTC. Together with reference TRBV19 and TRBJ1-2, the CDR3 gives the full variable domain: DGGITQSPKYLFRKEGQNVTLSCEQNLNHDAMYWYRQDPGQGLRLIYYSQIVNDFQKGDIAEGYSVSREKKESFPLTVTSAQKNPTAFYLCASSLFTGTNYGYTFGSGTRLTVV.

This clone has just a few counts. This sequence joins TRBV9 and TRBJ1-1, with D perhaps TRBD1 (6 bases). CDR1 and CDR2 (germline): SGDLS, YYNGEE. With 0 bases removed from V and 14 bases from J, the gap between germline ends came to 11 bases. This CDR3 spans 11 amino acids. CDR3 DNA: TGTGCCAGCAGCGTAGGTGAAGGACAGTTCTTT. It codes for CASSVGEGQFF.

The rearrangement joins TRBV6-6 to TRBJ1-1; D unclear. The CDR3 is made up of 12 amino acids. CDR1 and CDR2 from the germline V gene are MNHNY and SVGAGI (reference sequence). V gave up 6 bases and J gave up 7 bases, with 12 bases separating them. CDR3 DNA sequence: TGTGCCAGCAGGGCTTACCAGTTTGAAGCTTTCTTT. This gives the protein CASRAYQFEAFF.

CDR3: CASSRQPGALTEAFF. CDR3 coding DNA: TGTGCCAGTAGTCGTCAACCGGGGGCCCTCACTGAAGCTTTCTTT. The V and J genes are TRBV19 and TRBJ1-1, with a tentative D call TRBD1 (6 bases). CDR3 size: 15 residues. Trimming took 5 bases from V and 4 from J, leaving 17 bases between them. CDR1 is LNHDA, CDR2 SQIVND, per germline (reference sequence). Full variable domain (rest looked up from reference TRBV19 and TRBJ1-1): DGGITQSPKYLFRKEGQNVTLSCEQNLNHDAMYWYRQDPGQGLRLIYYSQIVNDFQKGDIAEGYSVSREKKESFPLTVTSAQKNPTAFYLCASSRQPGALTEAFFGQGTRLTVV.

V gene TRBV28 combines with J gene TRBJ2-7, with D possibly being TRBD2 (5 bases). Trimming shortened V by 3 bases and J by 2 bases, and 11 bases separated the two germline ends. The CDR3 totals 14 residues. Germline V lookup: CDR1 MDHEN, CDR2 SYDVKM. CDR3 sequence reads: CASSFPRVTYEQYF. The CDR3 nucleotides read TGTGCCAGCAGTTTCCCGCGGGTCACCTACGAGCAGTACTTC.

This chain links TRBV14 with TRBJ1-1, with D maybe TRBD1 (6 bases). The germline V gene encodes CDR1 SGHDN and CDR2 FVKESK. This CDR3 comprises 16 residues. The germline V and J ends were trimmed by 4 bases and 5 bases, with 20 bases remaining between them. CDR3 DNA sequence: TGTGCCAGCAGCCTGCGTACAGGGATGAGTGGGACTGAAGCTTTCTTT. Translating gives CASSLRTGMSGTEAFF.

The CDR3 spells CASSPGNFYEQYF. CDR3 coding DNA: TGCGCCAGCAGCCCCGGGAACTTCTACGAGCAGTACTTC. This sequence joins TRBV5-1 and TRBJ2-7, with D perhaps TRBD2 (5 bases). V was clipped by 4 bases and J by 3 bases, with 11 bases between them. CDR1 and CDR2 (germline): SGHRS, YFSETQ. The CDR3 runs to 13 residues.

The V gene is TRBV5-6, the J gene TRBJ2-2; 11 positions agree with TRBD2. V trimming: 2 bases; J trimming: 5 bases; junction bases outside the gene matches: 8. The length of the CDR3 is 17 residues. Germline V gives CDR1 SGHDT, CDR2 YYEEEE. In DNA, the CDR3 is TGTGCCAGCAGCTTATTAGCGGGGGGGTACCTTACCGGGGAGCTGTTTTTT. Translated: CASSLLAGGYLTGELFF.

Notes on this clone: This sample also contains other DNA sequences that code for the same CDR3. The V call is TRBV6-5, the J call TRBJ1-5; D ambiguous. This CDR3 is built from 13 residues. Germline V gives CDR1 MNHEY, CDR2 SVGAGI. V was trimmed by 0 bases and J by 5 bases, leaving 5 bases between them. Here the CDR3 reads CASSYSRDQPQHF. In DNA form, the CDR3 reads TGTGCCAGCAGTTACTCGCGGGATCAGCCCCAGCATTTT.

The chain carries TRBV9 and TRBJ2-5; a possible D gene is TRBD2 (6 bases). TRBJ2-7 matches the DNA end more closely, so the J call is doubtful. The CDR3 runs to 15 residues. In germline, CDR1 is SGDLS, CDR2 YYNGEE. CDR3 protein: CASSVRGSGVYEQYF. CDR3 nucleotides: TGTGCCAGCAGCGTGCGGGGATCCGGGGTCTACGAGCAGTACTTC.

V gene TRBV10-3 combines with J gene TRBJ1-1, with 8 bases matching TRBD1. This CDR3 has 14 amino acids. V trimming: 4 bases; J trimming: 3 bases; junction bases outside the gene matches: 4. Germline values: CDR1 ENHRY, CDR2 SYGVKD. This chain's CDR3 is CAISGRGRDTEAFF. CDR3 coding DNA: TGTGCCATCAGTGGCAGGGGGCGCGACACTGAAGCTTTCTTT.

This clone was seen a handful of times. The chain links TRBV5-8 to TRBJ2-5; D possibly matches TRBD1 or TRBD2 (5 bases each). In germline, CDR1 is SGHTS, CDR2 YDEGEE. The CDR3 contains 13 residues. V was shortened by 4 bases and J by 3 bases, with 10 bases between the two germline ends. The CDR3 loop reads CASSKGRKETQYF. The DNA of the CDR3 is TGTGCCAGCAGCAAGGGACGGAAAGAGACCCAGTACTTC.

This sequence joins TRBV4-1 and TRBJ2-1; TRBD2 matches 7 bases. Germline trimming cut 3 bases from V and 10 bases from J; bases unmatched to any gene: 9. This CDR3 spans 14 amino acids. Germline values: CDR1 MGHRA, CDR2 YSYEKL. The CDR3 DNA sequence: TGCGCCAGCAGCCACTGGGACCGGACTAGAGAGCAGTTCTTC. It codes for CASSHWDRTREQFF.

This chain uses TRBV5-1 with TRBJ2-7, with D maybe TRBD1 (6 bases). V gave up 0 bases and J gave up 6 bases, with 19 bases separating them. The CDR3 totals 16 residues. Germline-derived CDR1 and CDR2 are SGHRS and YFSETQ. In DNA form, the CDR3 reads TGCGCCAGCAGCTTGGGATCGTCCCAGGGGTCCGTCGAGCAGTACTTC. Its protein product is CASSLGSSQGSVEQYF. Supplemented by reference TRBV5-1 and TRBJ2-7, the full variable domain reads KAGVTQTPRYLIKTRGQQVTLSCSPISGHRSVSWYQQTPGQGLQFLFEYFSETQRNKGNFPGRFSGRQFSNSRSEMNVSTLELGDSALYLCASSLGSSQGSVEQYFGPGTRLTVT.

The CDR3 DNA reads as TGTGCCAGCAGCTCAACTGGGACGGGGAACACTGAAGCTTTCTTT. Translated, it gives CASSSTGTGNTEAFF. V is TRBV5-4 and J is TRBJ1-1; tentatively, D is TRBD1 (5 bases). CDR1 is SGHNT and CDR2 is YYREEE in the germline V gene (reference sequence). This CDR3 spans 15 amino acids. Trimming took 3 bases from V and 1 from J, leaving 13 bases between them.

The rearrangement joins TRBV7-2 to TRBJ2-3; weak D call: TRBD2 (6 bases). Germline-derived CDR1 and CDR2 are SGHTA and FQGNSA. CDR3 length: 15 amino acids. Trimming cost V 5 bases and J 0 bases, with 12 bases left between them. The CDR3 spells CASSTDGTSTDTQYF. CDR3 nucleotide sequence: TGTGCCAGCAGCACAGACGGGACTAGCACAGATACGCAGTATTTT.

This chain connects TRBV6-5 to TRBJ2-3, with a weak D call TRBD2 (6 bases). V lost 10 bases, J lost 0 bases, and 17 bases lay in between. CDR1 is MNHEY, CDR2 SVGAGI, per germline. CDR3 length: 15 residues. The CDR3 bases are TGTGCCACCGCGGGGCTCCTAACTAGCACAGATACGCAGTATTTT. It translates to CATAGLLTSTDTQYF.

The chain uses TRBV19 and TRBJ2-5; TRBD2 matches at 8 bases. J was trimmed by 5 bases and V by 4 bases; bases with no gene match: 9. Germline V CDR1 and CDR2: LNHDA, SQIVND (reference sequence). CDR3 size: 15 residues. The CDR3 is CASSSGGLGVETQYF. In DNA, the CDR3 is TGTGCCAGTAGTAGTGGGGGACTAGGTGTGGAGACCCAGTACTTC.

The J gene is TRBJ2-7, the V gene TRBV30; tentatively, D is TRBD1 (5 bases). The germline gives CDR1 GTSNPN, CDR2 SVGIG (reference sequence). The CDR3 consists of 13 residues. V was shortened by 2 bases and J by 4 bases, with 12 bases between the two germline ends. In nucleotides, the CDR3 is TGTGCCTGGAGTCCCAAGGGGTTGTACGAGCAGTACTTC. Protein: CAWSPKGLYEQYF.

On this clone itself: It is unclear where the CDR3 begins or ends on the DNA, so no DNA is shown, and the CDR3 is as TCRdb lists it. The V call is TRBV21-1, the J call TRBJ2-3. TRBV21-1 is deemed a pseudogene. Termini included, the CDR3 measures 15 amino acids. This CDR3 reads CASSKVAKGSDTQYF.

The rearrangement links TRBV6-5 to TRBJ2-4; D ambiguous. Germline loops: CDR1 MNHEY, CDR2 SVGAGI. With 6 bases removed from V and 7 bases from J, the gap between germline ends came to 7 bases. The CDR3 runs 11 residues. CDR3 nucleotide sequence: TGTGCCAGCAGGGACGTCAACATTCAGTACTTC. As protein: CASRDVNIQYF.

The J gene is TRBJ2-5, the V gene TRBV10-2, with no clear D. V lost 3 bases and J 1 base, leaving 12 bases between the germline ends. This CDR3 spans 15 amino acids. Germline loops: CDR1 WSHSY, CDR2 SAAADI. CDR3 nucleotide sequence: TGCGCCAGCAGTGAACAGAATTCCCCCCAAGAGACCCAGTACTTC. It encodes CASSEQNSPQETQYF.

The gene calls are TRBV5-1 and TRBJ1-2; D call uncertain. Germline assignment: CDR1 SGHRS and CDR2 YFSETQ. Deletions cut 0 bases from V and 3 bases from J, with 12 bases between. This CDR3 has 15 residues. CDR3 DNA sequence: TGCGCCAGCAGCTTGGAGGGCCTTCCTGACTATGGCTACACCTTC. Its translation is CASSLEGLPDYGYTF.

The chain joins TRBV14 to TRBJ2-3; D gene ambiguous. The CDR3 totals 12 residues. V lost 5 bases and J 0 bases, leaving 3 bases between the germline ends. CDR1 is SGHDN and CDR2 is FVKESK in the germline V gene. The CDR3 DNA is TGTGCCAGCAGCGCAAGCACAGATACGCAGTATTTT. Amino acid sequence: CASSASTDTQYF.